A single sample is the source of the 23 T cell receptor beta chains below, sequenced in a study of T cell changes during pregnancy in multiple sclerosis. TCRdb keeps only in-frame clones here, not all; method: immunoSEQ multiplex PCR. Here the sample spans roughly 100,000 clones, almost 95% being singletons. Sequencing used peripheral blood, obtained after pregnancy. The origin of the receptors is a female donor with multiple sclerosis, enrolled in a pregnancy study.

The gene calls are TRBV5-1 and TRBJ1-4, with TRBD1 matching 10 bases. Germline CDR1 and CDR2: SGHRS and YFSETQ. After removal of 0 bases from V and 5 bases from J, the junction contained 10 bases not matched to a gene. The CDR3 runs 18 residues. CDR3 nucleotide sequence: TGCGCCAGCAGCTTGGGGCTGACGCCGGGACAGGGGAATGAAAAACTGTTTTTT. The encoded protein is CASSLGLTPGQGNEKLFF.

V gene TRBV27 combines with J gene TRBJ2-7; 8 bases match TRBD1. The germline CDR1 and CDR2 sequences are MNHEY and SMNVEV (reference sequence). This CDR3 region has 16 residues. V gave up 2 bases and J gave up 4 bases; unmatched junction bases: 10. CDR3 residues: CASSLGTGTSGYEQYF. CDR3 coding DNA: TGTGCCAGCAGTTTAGGGACAGGTACCAGCGGGTACGAGCAGTACTTC.

The rearrangement links TRBV19 to TRBJ2-2; 11 bases fit TRBD2. CDR3 size: 18 residues. CDR1 and CDR2 (germline): LNHDA, SQIVND (reference sequence). Trimming at V came to 3 bases and at J to 6 bases, leaving 12 bases not matched to a gene. CDR3: CASSMGVAGGPVAGELFF. The CDR3, as DNA: TGTGCCAGTAGTATGGGGGTAGCGGGAGGGCCCGTCGCCGGGGAGCTGTTTTTT.

V and J are TRBV5-1 and TRBJ2-1; perhaps TRBD2 as D (6 bases). This CDR3 contains 15 residues. Trimming took 7 bases from V and 5 from J, leaving 19 bases between them. Germline V gives CDR1 SGHRS, CDR2 YFSETQ. CDR3 bases: TGCGCCAGCCGGCCCGGGACTCTTAATCACAATGAGCAGTTCTTC. Its protein product is CASRPGTLNHNEQFF.

This chain uses TRBV9 with TRBJ1-2; D may be TRBD1 (5 bases). The CDR3 is 13 residues long. The V gene lost 3 bases and the J gene lost 8 bases, with 14 bases spanning the gap. CDR1 and CDR2 (germline): SGDLS, YYNGEE. The CDR3 region has the DNA TGTGCCAGCAGCGCCTTGACAGCGGGGGGCTACACCTTC. Translating it yields CASSALTAGGYTF.

This chain links TRBV19 with TRBJ1-1; D gene unclear. CDR3 size: 14 residues. The V end was cut by 9 bases, the J end by 3 bases, with 17 bases between. CDR1 and CDR2 (germline): LNHDA, SQIVND (reference sequence). The CDR3 bases are TGTGCCAGCAGTCCGAATTGGCCCGACACTGAAGCTTTCTTT. It yields the protein CASSPNWPDTEAFF.

The chain employs TRBV27 and TRBJ1-5; 9 bases align to TRBD1. The CDR3 consists of 16 residues. CDR1 MNHEY and CDR2 SMNVEV come from the germline V gene (reference sequence). With V trimmed by 4 bases and J by 7 bases, 11 bases remained unmatched. CDR3 bases: TGTGCCAGCAGTTCGTTGACAGGGGGAATCGACCAGCCCCAGCATTTT. Translation: CASSSLTGGIDQPQHF.

This sequence joins TRBV19 and TRBJ2-1; 8 positions agree with TRBD1. The germline gives CDR1 LNHDA, CDR2 SQIVND (reference sequence). This CDR3 is built from 14 residues. The junction had 7 bases not matched to a gene; V was cut back by 8 bases and J by 4 bases. The CDR3 bases are TGTGCCAGTGAGACAGGGGCGCAATACAATGAGCAGTTCTTC. Protein sequence: CASETGAQYNEQFF.

The rearrangement uses TRBV19 and TRBJ1-2; 7 bases match TRBD1. The V gene end was trimmed by 5 bases and the J gene end by 4 bases; junction bases not matched to a gene: 7. This CDR3 is built from 14 residues. Germline lookup yields CDR1 LNHDA and CDR2 SQIVND (reference sequence). The CDR3 here is CASSPRQGGYGYTF. CDR3 coding DNA: TGTGCCAGTAGTCCTCGACAGGGTGGCTATGGCTACACCTTC.

The chain uses TRBV7-2 and TRBJ2-3; 10 bases line up with TRBD2. Trimming took 4 bases from V and 0 from J; bases not matched to a gene: 4. Germline V lookup: CDR1 SGHTA, CDR2 FQGNSA. The CDR3 consists of 16 residues. The CDR3 region is CASSWTSGFSTDTQYF. The CDR3 DNA reads as TGTGCCAGCAGCTGGACTAGCGGATTTAGCACAGATACGCAGTATTTT.

The chain recombines TRBV7-2 with TRBJ2-7, with D perhaps TRBD1 (6 bases). Germline-derived CDR1 and CDR2 are SGHTA and FQGNSA. This CDR3 is 15 amino acids long. The V gene lost 3 bases and the J gene lost 2 bases, with 14 bases spanning the gap. The CDR3 loop is CASSFLNPGAYEQYF. Written as DNA, the CDR3 is TGTGCCAGCAGCTTCCTTAACCCAGGGGCCTACGAGCAGTACTTC.

The chain employs TRBV5-1 and TRBJ1-4, with D possibly TRBD1 on 6 matching bases. The CDR3 runs to 16 residues. The V gene lost 2 bases and the J gene lost 8 bases, with 19 bases spanning the gap. Germline V gene data show CDR1 as SGHRS and CDR2 as YFSETQ. The CDR3 region has the DNA TGCGCCAGCAGCTTAGAACAGGGCTTCACGGGAGAAAAACTGTTTTTT. It yields the protein CASSLEQGFTGEKLFF.

This clone was counted a single time. The chain recombines TRBV7-6 with TRBJ2-7; the D is unclear. The CDR3 is 13 residues long. The germline gives CDR1 SGHVS, CDR2 FNYEAQ. V was trimmed by 1 base and J by 1 base, leaving 5 bases between them. Written as DNA, the CDR3 is TGTGCCAGCAGCTTAGTCCAGTCCTACGAGCAGTACTTC. Translation gives CASSLVQSYEQYF.

The V call is TRBV27, the J call TRBJ2-1; 12 bases line up with TRBD2. There are 18 residues in the CDR3. With 4 bases clipped from V and 0 bases from J, the junction kept 7 bases outside the gene matches. Germline loops: CDR1 MNHEY, CDR2 SMNVEV (reference sequence). CDR3 nucleotide sequence: TGTGCCAGCAGTTCGGGACTAGCGGGCGCTAGCTCCTACAATGAGCAGTTCTTC. This sequence encodes CASSSGLAGASSYNEQFF.

This chain joins TRBV10-2 and TRBJ2-7; 8 bases fit TRBD2. The germline V gene has CDR1 WSHSY and CDR2 SAAADI. CDR3 size: 14 residues. V shed 10 bases, J shed 0 bases, and the junction held 8 bases outside the gene matches. For the CDR3, the DNA is TGCGCCACCGGTATTAGCGGGGTCTCCTACGAGCAGTACTTC. Translated, it gives CATGISGVSYEQYF.

The V gene is TRBV19, the J gene TRBJ2-7, with 10 positions matching TRBD1. The V gene's germline CDR1 is LNHDA and CDR2 SQIVND (reference sequence). Germline trimming cut 5 bases from V and 4 bases from J; bases unmatched to any gene: 2. The CDR3 length is 13 residues. DNA for the CDR3: TGTGCCAGTAGTTCGGACAGGGGGTACGAGCAGTACTTC. It translates to CASSSDRGYEQYF.

The V and J genes are TRBV4-1 and TRBJ2-7, with D perhaps matching TRBD1 (5 bases). V was pared by 2 bases and J by 5 bases, with 13 bases between. The CDR3 length is 14 residues. Germline V CDR1 and CDR2: MGHRA, YSYEKL. The CDR3 DNA sequence: TGCGCCAGCAGCCAACGGCAGGGATTCGACGAGCAGTACTTC. Amino acids: CASSQRQGFDEQYF.

The chain employs TRBV9 and TRBJ1-1, with 7 bases matching TRBD1. CDR3 size: 15 residues. J was trimmed by 0 bases and V by 4 bases; bases with no gene match: 6. Germline CDR1 SGDLS, CDR2 YYNGEE. The CDR3 DNA reads as TGTGCCAGCAGCCCTCCGACAGGGATGAACACTGAAGCTTTCTTT. It is translated as CASSPPTGMNTEAFF.

This sequence joins TRBV10-2 and TRBJ2-1; TRBD2 agrees at 7 bases. From germline, CDR1 is WSHSY and CDR2 SAAADI. CDR3 size: 17 residues. Trimming cost V 0 bases and J 7 bases; bases outside gene matches: 12. The CDR3 is CASSESAGWGRANEQFF. CDR3 DNA sequence: TGCGCCAGCAGTGAGTCGGCGGGGTGGGGGAGGGCGAATGAGCAGTTCTTC.

The gene calls are TRBV25-1 and TRBJ2-5; TRBD1 matches at 10 bases. The CDR3 consists of 14 residues. Germline values: CDR1 MGHDK, CDR2 SYGVNS. The J segment lost 4 bases and the V segment lost 4 bases, leaving 3 bases of the junction unmatched. The CDR3 sequence: CASSVGQGGETQYF. CDR3 nucleotide sequence: TGTGCCAGCAGTGTCGGACAGGGGGGAGAGACCCAGTACTTC.

V is TRBV9 and J is TRBJ2-3; 9 bases are shared with TRBD1. CDR1 and CDR2 from the germline V gene are SGDLS and YYNGEE. V lost 0 bases, J lost 6 bases, and 5 bases stayed unmatched. The CDR3 covers 15 residues. CDR3 amino acids: CASSVGTGGKDTQYF. DNA for the CDR3: TGTGCCAGCAGCGTAGGCACAGGGGGCAAGGATACGCAGTATTTT.

The chain combines TRBV11-2 with TRBJ2-7, with D possibly matching TRBD2 (7 bases). CDR1 is SGHAT, CDR2 FQNNGV, per germline. V was shortened by 1 base and J by 2 bases, with 15 bases between the two germline ends. This CDR3 is built from 16 residues. As DNA, the CDR3 is TGTGCCAGCAGCTTAGGCGCCGGGGGGCAGCCCTACGAGCAGTACTTC. Residues: CASSLGAGGQPYEQYF.

This chain connects TRBV19 to TRBJ1-1, with D perhaps matching TRBD1 (6 bases). The germline V and J ends were trimmed by 3 bases and 0 bases, with 11 bases remaining between them. The CDR3 has 15 residues. CDR1 is LNHDA, CDR2 SQIVND, per germline (reference sequence). CDR3: CASSMHRALNTEAFF. Written as DNA, the CDR3 is TGTGCCAGTAGTATGCACAGGGCCCTGAACACTGAAGCTTTCTTT.